Presented here are 25 T cell receptor beta chains from one specimen sequenced in a study of T cell responses to AZD1222 COVID-19 vaccine. Data came from immunoSEQ multiplex PCR; TCRdb stores just in-frame clones and leaves some out. The sample has some 170,000 clones; 80% to 90% are singletons. The sequencing used peripheral blood, collected 28 days after the second dose of the MenACWY control vaccine. All receptors derive from an adult who received the MenACWY meningococcal vaccine as a control.

CDR3 amino acids: CASSWEGVIPFGYTF. Written as DNA, the CDR3 is TGTGCCAGCAGCTGGGAGGGCGTGATTCCATTTGGCTACACCTTC. The V gene is TRBV28, the J gene TRBJ1-2; D not resolved. The V end was cut by 6 bases, the J end by 7 bases, with 21 bases between. Germline V lookup: CDR1 MDHEN, CDR2 SYDVKM. The length of the CDR3 is 15 residues.

This clone was counted a single time. The V call is TRBV7-2, the J call TRBJ1-6; the D is unclear. V dropped 1 base and J dropped 7 bases, with 8 bases sitting between them. The germline V gene encodes CDR1 SGHTA and CDR2 FQGNSA. The CDR3 contains 14 residues. DNA of the CDR3: TGTGCCAGCAGCTTAGGTCCGGGGAATTCACCCCTCCACTTT. Translation: CASSLGPGNSPLHF.

The gene calls are TRBV10-3 and TRBJ2-7, with 7 bases fitting TRBD2. V lost 4 bases and J lost 4; bases outside the gene matches: 7. The germline V gene has CDR1 ENHRY and CDR2 SYGVKD. The CDR3 has 14 amino acids. The CDR3 reads CAISGPSGTYEQYF. The CDR3 DNA reads TGTGCCATCAGTGGACCTAGCGGAACGTACGAGCAGTACTTC.

The chain uses TRBV24-1 and TRBJ1-2; the D is unclear. Germline CDR1 KGHDR, CDR2 SFDVKD. There are 12 residues in the CDR3. V dropped 0 bases and J dropped 6 bases, with 4 bases sitting between them. In nucleotides, the CDR3 is TGTGCCACCAGTGATTTGCAGGATGGCTACACCTTC. This sequence encodes CATSDLQDGYTF.

This clone was observed once. The chain has TRBV5-1 and TRBJ1-6; TRBD1 matches 8 bases. J gave up 10 bases and V 4 bases, and 7 bases lay outside the gene matches. This CDR3 comprises 14 residues. In germline, CDR1 is SGHRS, CDR2 YFSETQ. Here the CDR3 reads CASSPGQERSPLHF. The CDR3 DNA follows: TGCGCCAGCAGCCCGGGACAGGAAAGATCACCCCTCCACTTT.

The genes are TRBV6-1 and TRBJ2-3; 9 bases are shared with TRBD2. There are 15 residues in the CDR3. CDR1 is MNHNS, CDR2 SASEGT, per germline. With V trimmed by 3 bases and J by 1 base, 2 bases remained unmatched. CDR3 DNA: TGTGCCAGCAGTGACGGACTAGCGCGCACAGATACGCAGTATTTT. This gives the protein CASSDGLARTDTQYF.

The genes are TRBV24-1 and TRBJ2-7; TRBD2 is a possible D gene (6 bases). CDR1 and CDR2 from the germline V gene are KGHDR and SFDVKD. This CDR3 is 11 amino acids long. Trimming removed 9 bases from V and 6 bases from J, with 11 bases in between. The CDR3 here is CATGWGGEQYF. The CDR3 DNA reads as TGTGCCACCGGCTGGGGAGGCGAGCAGTACTTC.

V gene TRBV20-1 combines with J gene TRBJ2-2, with a possible D match to TRBD2 (5 bases). Germline loops: CDR1 DFQATT, CDR2 SNEGSKA (reference sequence). V was pared by 3 bases and J by 4 bases, with 15 bases between. This CDR3 contains 15 residues. CDR3 sequence (DNA): TGCAGTGCTAGTCAACTAGGTAGTGTCACCGGGGAGCTGTTTTTT. Residues: CSASQLGSVTGELFF.

The rearrangement uses TRBV7-2 and TRBJ2-7, with D perhaps matching TRBD1 or TRBD2 (7 bases each). The V end was cut by 3 bases, the J end by 3 bases, with 15 bases between. Germline V gene sequence: CDR1 SGHTA, CDR2 FQGNSA. The CDR3 extends over 15 amino acids. The CDR3 sequence: CASSLGGTVDYEQYF. The CDR3 DNA sequence: TGTGCCAGCAGCTTGGGGGGGACAGTTGACTACGAGCAGTACTTC.

In its sample, this clone was seen once. The chain carries TRBV5-5 and TRBJ2-1; D is unresolved. The CDR3 extends over 13 amino acids. Trimming cost V 1 base and J 7 bases, with 9 bases left between them. Germline-derived CDR1 and CDR2 are SGHKS and YYEKEE (reference sequence). The CDR3 spells CASSLWAVNEQFF. Written as DNA, the CDR3 is TGTGCCAGCAGCTTGTGGGCCGTTAATGAGCAGTTCTTC.

The chain employs TRBV7-2 and TRBJ1-5; D may be TRBD1 (6 bases). Trimming removed 3 bases at V and 3 bases at J, with 12 bases between. The length of the CDR3 is 15 residues. Germline V gives CDR1 SGHTA, CDR2 FQGNSA. The CDR3 DNA reads TGTGCCAGCAGCTTCGGACAGTTCTCCAATCAGCCCCAGCATTTT. Its protein is CASSFGQFSNQPQHF.

The rearrangement uses TRBV19 and TRBJ2-4; 12 bases line up with TRBD1. The CDR3 is 14 amino acids. From germline, CDR1 is LNHDA and CDR2 SQIVND (reference sequence). With 4 bases clipped from V and 8 bases from J, the junction kept 3 bases outside the gene matches. CDR3 region: CASSTGQGAYIQYF. The CDR3 nucleotides are TGTGCCAGTAGTACGGGACAGGGGGCTTACATTCAGTACTTC.

The rearrangement uses TRBV4-3 and TRBJ1-1; D remains unclear. Germline CDR1 and CDR2: LGHNA and YSLEER. V lost 0 bases, J lost 0 bases, and 17 bases lay in between. The CDR3 spans 18 residues. CDR3 nucleotide sequence: TGCGCCAGCAGCCAAGAAGGGATATTAACCGACGTGAACACTGAAGCTTTCTTT. Encoded protein: CASSQEGILTDVNTEAFF.

The rearrangement uses TRBV5-4 and TRBJ1-3; D not certain. The ends were cut back, 0 bases at V and 8 bases at J, with 12 bases in the middle. The length of the CDR3 is 14 residues. CDR1 is SGHNT, CDR2 YYREEE, per germline (reference sequence). The CDR3, as DNA: TGTGCCAGCAGCTTGGCCCCTGCTTCTTACACCATATATTTT. It encodes CASSLAPASYTIYF.

This chain uses TRBV5-1 with TRBJ2-7, with 10 positions matching TRBD1. V trimming: 4 bases; J trimming: 5 bases; junction bases outside the gene matches: 3. The V gene's germline CDR1 is SGHRS and CDR2 YFSETQ. This CDR3 has 13 residues. CDR3 DNA: TGCGCCAGCAGCGGGGACAGGGGACACGAGCAGTACTTC. It is translated as CASSGDRGHEQYF.

This rearrangement joins TRBV29-1 to TRBJ1-3, with TRBD1 matching 8 bases. This CDR3 has 12 residues. The germline V gene encodes CDR1 SQVTM and CDR2 ANQGSEA. Germline trimming cut 7 bases from V and 9 bases from J; bases unmatched to any gene: 8. The CDR3 coding sequence is TGCAGCGCCTGGGGACAGGCTGGCACCATATATTTT. It specifies CSAWGQAGTIYF.

V gene TRBV4-3 combines with J gene TRBJ2-7, with TRBD1 matching 9 bases. Germline V gene data show CDR1 as LGHNA and CDR2 as YSLEER. The CDR3 has 18 amino acids. Losses at the gene ends were 0 bases for V and 9 bases for J; bases not matched to a gene: 18. CDR3 nucleotides: TGCGCCAGCAGCCAAGATTACTATCAGGGACAGGGAGCCCAGGGGCAGTACTTC. This gives the protein CASSQDYYQGQGAQGQYF.

This chain links TRBV6-2 or TRBV6-3 with TRBJ2-5; tentative D call: TRBD2 (5 bases). V lost 1 base and J 4 bases, leaving 13 bases between the germline ends. The CDR3 runs to 15 residues. Germline assignment: CDR1 MNHEY and CDR2 SVGEGT. This chain's CDR3 is CASSYWGVLGETQYF. CDR3 sequence (DNA): TGTGCCAGCAGTTACTGGGGAGTATTGGGAGAGACCCAGTACTTC.

J is TRBJ1-2 and V is TRBV11-2, with D perhaps TRBD1 (5 bases). The CDR3 contains 14 residues. Germline lookup yields CDR1 SGHAT and CDR2 FQNNGV. The V end lost 4 bases, the J end lost 8 bases, and 17 bases lay between the germline ends. The CDR3 region is CASSSGTAQRGYTF. The DNA for the CDR3 is TGTGCCAGCAGCTCTGGGACCGCGCAGCGGGGCTACACCTTC.

CDR3 sequence (DNA): TGTGCCAGCAGCTTACGGGCCGCGAACACCGGGGAGCTGTTTTTT. It specifies CASSLRAANTGELFF. V is TRBV7-2 and J is TRBJ2-2; D unclear. V was trimmed by 2 bases and J by 0 bases, leaving 7 bases between them. The germline V gene encodes CDR1 SGHTA and CDR2 FQGNSA. CDR3 length: 15 residues.

This chain connects TRBV7-2 to TRBJ1-1; no clear D. Germline loops: CDR1 SGHTA, CDR2 FQGNSA. Trimming took off 8 bases at V and 0 bases at J, with 7 bases between the two ends. The CDR3 has 12 amino acids. The chain's CDR3 is CASVEMNTEAFF. The CDR3 DNA reads TGTGCCAGCGTTGAGATGAACACTGAAGCTTTCTTT.

The chain is built from TRBV10-3 and TRBJ2-2, with 9 nucleotides matching TRBD2. The ends lost 2 bases at V and 7 bases at J; junction bases unmatched: 2. The CDR3 length is 14 residues. The germline V gene has CDR1 ENHRY and CDR2 SYGVKD. The CDR3 spells CAISEQLAGGELFF. The CDR3, as DNA: TGTGCCATCAGTGAGCAACTAGCGGGCGGGGAGCTGTTTTTT.

The chain has TRBV4-1 and TRBJ1-6; 7 bases match TRBD1. The germline V gene encodes CDR1 MGHRA and CDR2 YSYEKL. The CDR3 is made up of 12 amino acids. V lost 4 bases, J lost 14 bases, and 5 bases stayed unmatched. The chain's CDR3 is CASSPDRTALHF. Here the CDR3 DNA reads TGCGCCAGCAGCCCGGACAGGACGGCCCTCCACTTT.

This clone was counted once. This chain uses TRBV27 with TRBJ1-3; a weak D match, TRBD1 (5 bases). CDR1 MNHEY and CDR2 SMNVEV come from the germline V gene (reference sequence). The V end lost 4 bases, the J end lost 8 bases, and 15 bases lay between the germline ends. The length of the CDR3 is 14 residues. In DNA form, the CDR3 reads TGTGCCAGCAGTTACGGGACTGGGGGGGACACCATATATTTT. It translates to CASSYGTGGDTIYF.

The chain joins TRBV15 to TRBJ1-1; D not resolved. V gave up 7 bases and J gave up 3 bases, with 9 bases separating them. The CDR3 has 12 amino acids. Germline V lookup: CDR1 LNHNV, CDR2 YYDKDF (reference sequence). For the CDR3, the DNA is TGTGCCACCACCGGGCTGGACACTGAAGCTTTCTTT. Protein: CATTGLDTEAFF. Supplemented by reference TRBV15 and TRBJ1-1, the full variable domain reads DAMVIQNPRYQVTQFGKPVTLSCSQTLNHNVMYWYQQKSSQAPKLLFHYYDKDFNNEADTPDNFQSRRPNTSFCFLDIRSPGLGDTAMYLCATTGLDTEAFFGQGTRLTVV.